This T cell receptor beta chain derives from a study of technical replicates of blood from a handful of donors. Using immunoSEQ multiplex PCR, the repertoire was profiled, and TCRdb retains in-frame clones only, with some absent. The sample has some 94,000 clones, approximately 94% seen once. The origin of this receptor is a human donor in good health. Sequenced: T cells isolated from PBMCs.

The CDR3 loop reads CASSYSGWLNEQFF. In nucleotides, the CDR3 is TGTGCCAGCAGCTATAGCGGGTGGTTGAATGAGCAGTTCTTC. The rearrangement links TRBV27 to TRBJ2-1; TRBD2 aligns across 7 bases. J gave up 7 bases and V 6 bases, and 9 bases lay outside the gene matches. CDR1 MNHEY and CDR2 SMNVEV come from the germline V gene (reference sequence). The CDR3 is 14 amino acids.